The rows below give T cell receptor beta chains drawn from one sample of a study of technical replicates of blood from a few donors. Assay: immunoSEQ multiplex PCR; the TCRdb copy retains only in-frame clones and omits some. The data show tens of thousands of clones, under 95% seen once. The sequencing sample was made of T cells isolated from PBMCs. These TCRs come from a human donor in good health. Each CDR3 is given with its conserved first and last residue. A D gene is named only where the DNA matches it firmly. Size is omitted from some rows. Given values are once, few, many or a class for expanded clones.

v_call: TRBV5-4; clone_size: NA; d_call: NA; j_call: TRBJ2-2; cdr3_nt: TGTGCCAGCAGCATGACAATAATGACGTCCGGGGAGCTGTTTTTT; cdr3_aa: CASSMTIMTSGELFF
v_call: TRBV4-1; clone_size: NA; d_call: TRBD1; j_call: TRBJ2-5; cdr3_nt: TGCGCCAGCTCCCGGACAGGGGGGGACCAAGAGACCCAGTACTTC; cdr3_aa: CASSRTGGDQETQYF
v_call: TRBV9; clone_size: NA; d_call: NA; j_call: TRBJ2-1; cdr3_nt: TGTGCCAGCAGCGTAGATCTAGCCTCCTACAATGAGCAGTTCTTC; cdr3_aa: CASSVDLASYNEQFF
v_call: TRBV7-2; clone_size: once; d_call: NA; j_call: TRBJ2-7; cdr3_nt: TGTGCCAGCAGCTTATCATACCGGGTATGGGAGCAGTACTTC; cdr3_aa: CASSLSYRVWEQYF
v_call: TRBV7-3; clone_size: NA; d_call: NA; j_call: TRBJ1-1; cdr3_nt: TGTGCCAGCAGCTTAAGACAGGAGACCTCTCCTGAAGCTTTCTTT; cdr3_aa: CASSLRQETSPEAFF
v_call: TRBV7-9; clone_size: NA; d_call: NA; j_call: TRBJ2-7; cdr3_nt: TGTGCCAGCAGCTTAAACAGGGAAACCTACGAGCAGTACTTC; cdr3_aa: CASSLNRETYEQYF
v_call: TRBV19; clone_size: few; d_call: TRBD1; j_call: TRBJ2-3; cdr3_nt: TGTGCCAGTAGTATAGGGACAGGGGGAGATACGCAGTATTTT; cdr3_aa: CASSIGTGGDTQYF
v_call: TRBV28; clone_size: NA; d_call: NA; j_call: TRBJ1-5; cdr3_nt: TGTGCCAGCAGTTTCCAGGGCGCGACGCCCCAGCATTTT; cdr3_aa: CASSFQGATPQHF
v_call: TRBV5-1; clone_size: NA; d_call: TRBD2; j_call: TRBJ2-1; cdr3_nt: TGCGCCAGCAGCCCCAGGGGTGTACTAGCGGACAATGAGCAGTTCTTC; cdr3_aa: CASSPRGVLADNEQFF
v_call: TRBV11-2; clone_size: NA; d_call: TRBD2; j_call: TRBJ2-3; cdr3_nt: TGTGCCAGCAGCGGCGGACTAGCGTATACAGATACGCAGTATTTT; cdr3_aa: CASSGGLAYTDTQYF
v_call: TRBV2; clone_size: NA; d_call: TRBD1; j_call: TRBJ1-1; cdr3_nt: TGTGCCAGCGCGGAACAGGGGGCTGGGACTGAAGCTTTCTTT; cdr3_aa: CASAEQGAGTEAFF
v_call: TRBV6-4; clone_size: NA; d_call: TRBD1; j_call: TRBJ1-1; cdr3_nt: TGTGCCAGCAGCGACAGGGGGAACACTGAAGCTTTCTTT; cdr3_aa: CASSDRGNTEAFF
v_call: TRBV4-1; clone_size: NA; d_call: NA; j_call: TRBJ2-2; cdr3_nt: TGCGCCAGCAGCTCCCCCAGGAATCGGACCGGGGAGCTGTTTTTT; cdr3_aa: CASSSPRNRTGELFF
v_call: TRBV7-2; clone_size: NA; d_call: TRBD2; j_call: TRBJ2-7; cdr3_nt: TGTGCCAGCAGTGGAGCGGGGGGGCTGAGGGAGCAGTACTTC; cdr3_aa: CASSGAGGLREQYF
v_call: TRBV5-4; clone_size: NA; d_call: NA; j_call: TRBJ2-1; cdr3_nt: TGTGCCAGCAATTCCGGGAATGAGCAGTTCTTC; cdr3_aa: CASNSGNEQFF
v_call: TRBV7-7; clone_size: once; d_call: TRBD1; j_call: TRBJ2-2; cdr3_nt: TGTGCTAGCAGCTCCCGGACAGGGAACACCGGGGAGCTGTTTTTT; cdr3_aa: CASSSRTGNTGELFF
v_call: TRBV6-1; clone_size: NA; d_call: NA; j_call: TRBJ2-7; cdr3_nt: TGTGCCAGCAATAATAGAAATTACGAGCAGTACTTC; cdr3_aa: CASNNRNYEQYF
v_call: TRBV13; clone_size: NA; d_call: TRBD2; j_call: TRBJ2-1; cdr3_nt: TGTGCCAGCAGCCCAGAGCGGGAGGGGTCCTACAATGAGCAGTTCTTC; cdr3_aa: CASSPEREGSYNEQFF
v_call: TRBV5-4; clone_size: NA; d_call: NA; j_call: TRBJ1-1; cdr3_nt: TGTGCCAGCAGCTTGGGGCCGGCGGGGGGGCGGAATACTGAAGCTTTCTTT; cdr3_aa: CASSLGPAGGRNTEAFF
v_call: TRBV6-5; clone_size: NA; d_call: NA; j_call: TRBJ2-1; cdr3_nt: TGTGCCAGCAGTTCAGGGCCGTCGTCGGGCAATGAGCAGTTCTTC; cdr3_aa: CASSSGPSSGNEQFF
v_call: TRBV19; clone_size: NA; d_call: TRBD1; j_call: TRBJ1-4; cdr3_nt: TGTGCCAGTAGACCGACAGGGCGGGGCGAAAAACTGTTTTTT; cdr3_aa: CASRPTGRGEKLFF
v_call: TRBV2; clone_size: NA; d_call: TRBD1; j_call: TRBJ2-7; cdr3_nt: TGTGCCAGCAGTGAAGCTGGACAGGACAGGTCGGAGCAGTACTTC; cdr3_aa: CASSEAGQDRSEQYF
v_call: TRBV4-1; clone_size: NA; d_call: NA; j_call: TRBJ1-1; cdr3_nt: TGCGCCAGCAGCCAAGATGCCAGGGGCACTGAAGCTTTCTTT; cdr3_aa: CASSQDARGTEAFF
v_call: TRBV6-5; clone_size: NA; d_call: NA; j_call: TRBJ1-5; cdr3_nt: TGTGCCAGCAGTTTATGGGCGTCGGGCAATCAGCCCCAGCATTTT; cdr3_aa: CASSLWASGNQPQHF
v_call: TRBV6-4; clone_size: NA; d_call: NA; j_call: TRBJ1-6; cdr3_nt: TGTGCCAGCAGTGACTCATATGGGAACAGGAATTCACCCCTCCACTTT; cdr3_aa: CASSDSYGNRNSPLHF
v_call: TRBV11-2; clone_size: once; d_call: NA; j_call: TRBJ2-1; cdr3_nt: TGTGCCAGCAGCTTAGGTCCCGGGGGATATGAGCAGTTCTTC; cdr3_aa: CASSLGPGGYEQFF
v_call: TRBV29-1; clone_size: NA; d_call: NA; j_call: TRBJ1-2; cdr3_nt: TGCAGCGTTGCAGGAGGGGATGGCTACACCTTC; cdr3_aa: CSVAGGDGYTF
v_call: TRBV28; clone_size: once; d_call: NA; j_call: TRBJ1-2; cdr3_nt: TGTGCCAGCAGTTCTCCCGGATCCAACCCAGGCCCTGGCTACACCTTC; cdr3_aa: CASSSPGSNPGPGYTF
v_call: TRBV19; clone_size: once; d_call: TRBD2; j_call: TRBJ2-3; cdr3_nt: TGTGCCAGTAGTATAGGGGGAGGCGGCGGGGGGGCCTTGGATACGCAGTATTTT; cdr3_aa: CASSIGGGGGGALDTQYF
v_call: TRBV6-5; clone_size: NA; d_call: NA; j_call: TRBJ2-7; cdr3_nt: TGTGCCAGCAACACAAATGGGCTTGGAGAGCAGTACTTC; cdr3_aa: CASNTNGLGEQYF
v_call: TRBV9; clone_size: NA; d_call: TRBD2; j_call: TRBJ2-1; cdr3_nt: TGTGCCAGCAGCGGGACCGGGACTAGCCTGCCGGTCTTC; cdr3_aa: CASSGTGTSLPVF
v_call: TRBV9; clone_size: NA; d_call: TRBD1; j_call: TRBJ1-2; cdr3_nt: TGTGCCAGCAGCACAGGGACAGGGAGAAACTATGGCTACACCTTC; cdr3_aa: CASSTGTGRNYGYTF
v_call: TRBV4-1; clone_size: NA; d_call: NA; j_call: TRBJ2-1; cdr3_nt: TGCGCCAGCAGCCAAGATTCCCAGGGGGGCCACAATGAGCAGTTCTTC; cdr3_aa: CASSQDSQGGHNEQFF
v_call: TRBV30; clone_size: NA; d_call: NA; j_call: TRBJ2-7; cdr3_nt: TGTGCCTGGAGTTTAACTGGGACAAGAGCCTACGAGCAGTACTTC; cdr3_aa: CAWSLTGTRAYEQYF
v_call: TRBV5-5; clone_size: once; d_call: TRBD1; j_call: TRBJ1-1; cdr3_nt: TGTGCCAGCAGCTTAATAGGGGGCCGCTTGACTGAAGCTTTCTTT; cdr3_aa: CASSLIGGRLTEAFF
v_call: TRBV14; clone_size: NA; d_call: NA; j_call: TRBJ1-3; cdr3_nt: TGTGCCAGCAGCCAAGTTCCAGGCCCCGTGGGAAACACCATATATTTT; cdr3_aa: CASSQVPGPVGNTIYF
v_call: TRBV18; clone_size: NA; d_call: NA; j_call: TRBJ1-2; cdr3_nt: TGTGCCAGCTCACAAGTCCCTGACAGAAACTATGGCTACACCTTC; cdr3_aa: CASSQVPDRNYGYTF
v_call: TRBV19; clone_size: once; d_call: TRBD2; j_call: TRBJ2-3; cdr3_nt: TGTGCCAGTAAGACTAGCGGGGGCACAGATACGCAGTATTTT; cdr3_aa: CASKTSGGTDTQYF
v_call: TRBV5-1; clone_size: NA; d_call: TRBD2; j_call: TRBJ2-3; cdr3_nt: TGCGCCAGCAGCTTGGAGTTAGCGGGAGGATCAGATACGCAGTATTTT; cdr3_aa: CASSLELAGGSDTQYF
v_call: TRBV28; clone_size: NA; d_call: NA; j_call: TRBJ2-2; cdr3_nt: TGTGCCAGCAGTCTAAACACCGGGGAGCTGTTTTTT; cdr3_aa: CASSLNTGELFF
v_call: TRBV21-1; clone_size: once; d_call: NA; j_call: TRBJ1-6; cdr3_nt: TGTGCCAGCAGCAAAAAAGGAAGGGCGGGTTCACCCCTCCACTTT; cdr3_aa: CASSKKGRAGSPLHF
v_call: TRBV6-4; clone_size: few; d_call: TRBD1; j_call: TRBJ2-1; cdr3_nt: TGTGCCAGCAGTGACCTCCCCGGGGACAGGGGCAATGAGCAGTTCTTC; cdr3_aa: CASSDLPGDRGNEQFF
v_call: TRBV5-8; clone_size: NA; d_call: TRBD1; j_call: TRBJ1-2; cdr3_nt: TGTGCCAGCAGCTATGGACAGGGGATTAACTATGGCTACACCTTC; cdr3_aa: CASSYGQGINYGYTF
v_call: TRBV28; clone_size: NA; d_call: NA; j_call: TRBJ1-3; cdr3_nt: TGTGCCAGCAGCCAGGGTAGCGGAAACACCATATATTTT; cdr3_aa: CASSQGSGNTIYF
v_call: TRBV7-9; clone_size: NA; d_call: NA; j_call: TRBJ1-5; cdr3_nt: TGTGCCAGCAGCACCCAGGGTTTGCCCCAGCATTTT; cdr3_aa: CASSTQGLPQHF
v_call: TRBV5-1; clone_size: NA; d_call: NA; j_call: TRBJ2-3; cdr3_nt: TGCGCCAGCAGCTTGGGGGCAGGTGGCACAGATACGCAGTATTTT; cdr3_aa: CASSLGAGGTDTQYF
v_call: TRBV30; clone_size: NA; d_call: NA; j_call: TRBJ1-1; cdr3_nt: TGTGCCTGGAGTGTCCAACCGGGAGAAGCTTTCTTT; cdr3_aa: CAWSVQPGEAFF
v_call: TRBV19; clone_size: NA; d_call: NA; j_call: TRBJ2-2; cdr3_nt: TGTGCCAGTAGTATAGTCATTGGGGAGCTGTTTTTT; cdr3_aa: CASSIVIGELFF